The 17 T cell receptor beta chains presented below share a single source sample, sequenced in a study of shared clonotypes between healthy human individuals. The table came from immunoSEQ multiplex PCR; TCRdb's copy has only in-frame clones and leaves some out. The sample includes some 550,000 clones, around 97% of them seen just once. The sequenced sample consisted of naive CD4+ T cells sorted from blood. Subset specified: CD45RA+ positively selected. Receptors originate from a woman younger than 45 in good health.

This clone was detected once. The chain couples TRBV5-5 to TRBJ2-1, with D possibly matching TRBD2 (5 bases). Trimming took 0 bases from V and 5 from J, leaving 15 bases between them. The CDR3 extends over 16 amino acids. CDR1 is SGHKS and CDR2 is YYEKEE in the germline V gene (reference sequence). This CDR3 reads CASSLVLRGRDNEQFF. CDR3 nucleotide sequence: TGTGCCAGCAGCTTGGTCTTAAGAGGGCGGGACAATGAGCAGTTCTTC. The full variable domain, with the rest looked up from reference TRBV5-5 and TRBJ2-1, is DAGVTQSPTHLIKTRGQQVTLRCSPISGHKSVSWYQQVLGQGPQFIFQYYEKEERGRGNFPDRFSARQFPNYSSELNVNALLLGDSALYLCASSLVLRGRDNEQFFGPGTRLTVL.

The genes are TRBV10-1 and TRBJ2-1, with D possibly being TRBD1 (5 bases). Trimming took 6 bases from V and 9 from J, leaving 21 bases between them. The CDR3 spans 15 residues. Germline V lookup: CDR1 WNHNN, CDR2 SYGVQD (reference sequence). The CDR3 region is CASSDTGLPRGEQFF. The CDR3 DNA reads TGCGCCAGCAGCGATACGGGCCTCCCAAGGGGTGAGCAGTTCTTC.

The V call is TRBV18, the J call TRBJ2-7; D not certain. CDR1 is KGHSH, CDR2 LQKENI, per germline. Trimming stripped 4 bases from V and 5 bases from J, with 15 bases between. The CDR3 length is 14 residues. The CDR3 sequence: CASSLRVQTDEQYF. The CDR3 coding sequence is TGTGCCAGCTCACTCCGGGTCCAGACCGACGAGCAGTACTTC.

The chain joins TRBV29-1 to TRBJ2-5; D not resolved. Trimming cost V 6 bases and J 1 base, with 9 bases left between them. Germline lookup yields CDR1 SQVTM and CDR2 ANQGSEA. The CDR3 is made up of 12 amino acids. Here the CDR3 reads CSVASSQETQYF. The DNA of the CDR3 is TGCAGCGTGGCCTCCTCCCAAGAGACCCAGTACTTC.

The chain has TRBV6-5 and TRBJ2-3, with D unclear. CDR1 MNHEY and CDR2 SVGAGI come from the germline V gene. V was clipped by 0 bases and J by 2 bases, with 12 bases between them. CDR3 length: 16 amino acids. CDR3 bases: TGTGCCAGCAGTTACTCTCCGAGTCTCATCACAGATACGCAGTATTTT. Translation gives CASSYSPSLITDTQYF.

The rearrangement uses TRBV6-5 and TRBJ1-1; tentative D call: TRBD1 (6 bases). Germline V gene sequence: CDR1 MNHEY, CDR2 SVGAGI. The CDR3 runs 16 residues. V was clipped by 4 bases and J by 0 bases, with 15 bases between them. DNA of the CDR3: TGTGCCAGCAGTTCCCTGCACAGGGCCTTGAACACTGAAGCTTTCTTT. Translating gives CASSSLHRALNTEAFF.

V usage is TRBV6-4 and J usage is TRBJ2-7; D is perhaps TRBD1 (5 bases). The ends were cut back, 5 bases at V and 7 bases at J, with 24 bases in the middle. CDR3 size: 16 residues. CDR1 MRHNA and CDR2 SNTAGT come from the germline V gene. The CDR3 is CASSYQRQINLGEQYF. CDR3 coding DNA: TGTGCCAGCAGTTACCAGAGACAGATAAATTTGGGGGAGCAGTACTTC.

CDR3 sequence: CASSSGTTQGGNTIYF. The DNA for the CDR3 is TGTGCCAGCAGCTCCGGGACAACTCAAGGTGGAAACACCATATATTTT. This chain joins TRBV5-5 and TRBJ1-3; tentatively, D is TRBD1 (6 bases). CDR3 length: 16 amino acids. Germline CDR1 reads SGHKS; CDR2 reads YYEKEE (reference sequence). The germline V and J ends were trimmed by 3 bases and 3 bases, with 16 bases remaining between them.

The chain is built from TRBV11-2 and TRBJ2-5; no clear D gene. The CDR3 covers 16 residues. CDR1 and CDR2 from the germline V gene are SGHAT and FQNNGV. Trimming removed 5 bases at V and 5 bases at J, with 21 bases between. DNA for the CDR3: TGTGCCAGCAGCGCCGCGCCGGGCCTCATTAAGGAGACCCAGTACTTC. Translating it yields CASSAAPGLIKETQYF.

This chain connects TRBV6-6 to TRBJ1-1; 7 bases map to TRBD1. The V segment lost 4 bases and the J segment 6 bases; nucleotides outside the gene matches: 5. The CDR3 consists of 13 residues. The germline CDR1 and CDR2 sequences are MNHNY and SVGAGI (reference sequence). The CDR3 reads CASSFEQGSEAFF. CDR3 DNA sequence: TGTGCCAGCAGTTTCGAACAGGGGTCTGAAGCTTTCTTT.

The chain couples TRBV19 to TRBJ1-1; D may be TRBD1 (5 bases). The germline V gene encodes CDR1 LNHDA and CDR2 SQIVND (reference sequence). This CDR3 has 14 amino acids. Trimming cost V 3 bases and J 2 bases, with 10 bases left between them. Here the CDR3 reads CASSMGPLNTEAFF. The CDR3, as DNA: TGTGCCAGTAGTATGGGACCCCTAAACACTGAAGCTTTCTTT.

The CDR3 sequence is CASSIRGINQPQHF. In nucleotides, the CDR3 is TGTGCCAGTAGTATTCGGGGTATCAATCAGCCCCAGCATTTT. The rearrangement uses TRBV19 and TRBJ1-5; D call uncertain. Germline V gene sequence: CDR1 LNHDA, CDR2 SQIVND (reference sequence). V was clipped by 3 bases and J by 3 bases, with 9 bases between them. The CDR3 spans 14 residues.

The J gene is TRBJ1-2, the V gene TRBV4-1, with 8 nucleotides matching TRBD1. Trimming removed 3 bases from V and 8 bases from J; junction bases left unmatched: 11. CDR1 is MGHRA and CDR2 is YSYEKL in the germline V gene. The length of the CDR3 is 15 residues. Here the CDR3 DNA reads TGCGCCAGCAGCCACCCCCCGACAGGGGACAAAGGCTACACCTTC. The encoded protein is CASSHPPTGDKGYTF.

The chain couples TRBV28 to TRBJ1-2; TRBD1 is a possible D gene (5 bases). Germline-derived CDR1 and CDR2 are MDHEN and SYDVKM. This CDR3 spans 15 amino acids. V was shortened by 2 bases and J by 2 bases, with 12 bases between the two germline ends. CDR3 in DNA: TGTGCCAGCAGTTTAGGAGGACACTCCAACTATGGCTACACCTTC. Its protein product is CASSLGGHSNYGYTF.

This chain uses TRBV28 with TRBJ2-1, with a possible D match to TRBD2 (6 bases). Germline V gene sequence: CDR1 MDHEN, CDR2 SYDVKM. The V end was cut by 7 bases, the J end by 4 bases, with 17 bases between. The CDR3 consists of 15 residues. In DNA, the CDR3 is TGTGCCAGCATCCCAGCTAGCGAGCCTTACAATGAGCAGTTCTTC. Translating gives CASIPASEPYNEQFF.

The genes are TRBV2 and TRBJ2-1; 9 bases map to TRBD2. CDR3 length equals 18 residues. CDR1 SNHLY and CDR2 FYNNEI come from the germline V gene. V lost 0 bases and J lost 0; bases outside the gene matches: 6. The CDR3 coding sequence is TGTGCCAGCAGTGAAGCGCTTCTAGCGGGAAGCTCCTACAATGAGCAGTTCTTC. This codes for CASSEALLAGSSYNEQFF.

The J gene is TRBJ1-1, the V gene TRBV7-2, with D possibly TRBD1 on 6 matching bases. V lost 5 bases and J 10 bases, leaving 14 bases between the germline ends. Germline V gene sequence: CDR1 SGHTA, CDR2 FQGNSA. CDR3 size: 12 residues. In nucleotides, the CDR3 is TGTGCCAGCAGCCCACGGGGACAACGAGCTTTCTTT. Its protein is CASSPRGQRAFF. Based on the CDR3 plus reference TRBV7-2 and TRBJ1-1, the full variable domain is GAGVSQSPSNKVTEKGKDVELRCDPISGHTALYWYRQSLGQGLEFLIYFQGNSAPDKSGLPSDRFSAERTGGSVSTLTIQRTQQEDSAVYLCASSPRGQRAFFGQGTRLTVV.